Below, one TCR beta chain is given with its context. Its cognate antigen has yet to be identified. No per-base quality is available; no much larger clone lies one base away. Trimming leaves V shorter by 0 bases and J shorter by 7 bases, with the junction holding 4 bases beyond the gene matches. The germline V gene supplies CDR1 SGHRS and CDR2 YFSETQ. Counted from cysteine to phenylalanine, this CDR3 has 15 amino acids. Kept here is only the CDR3 DNA, which spans 45 bases and is read in frame from base 1. The source of the sample is a study of blood T cell repertoires in COVID-19 (dated by TCRdb to about 2020). Some background on the complete study: Collaborator samples came from the United States, Italy and Spain and covered acute and convalescent phases of COVID-19. The prospective study material was composed of cDNA or gDNA derived from T cells, B-cell-depleted T cells, or PBMCs. Subjects who had been exposed to COVID-19, were actively infected with it, or had recovered from it provided the deeply sampled blood TCRbeta repertoires that made up the dataset. The repertoires were released in a freely available public database meant as a resource for research on the immune response to SARS-CoV-2. The samples were drawn from the first 160 participants of the ongoing ImmuneRACE study and from 1,254 subjects provided by 6 global collaborators. A de-identified subject ID, COVID-19 status, age in years and sex were almost always included in the sample metadata. Where available, HLA class I and class II types were obtained from metadata supplied by the sample provider rather than from assay-based typing. Overall study outcomes, separate from this receptor: The amount of clinical and demographic metadata varied by source and participant and was provided uncurated.

Each collaborating institution followed its own protocols to collect whole blood in K2EDTA tubes. For TCRbeta analysis, collaborators shipped samples in one of three forms: frozen whole blood, isolated PBMCs, or DNA extracted from either of those sample types. TCRbeta CDR3 regions were amplified from genomic DNA by means of the immunoSEQ Assay, a bias-controlled multiplex PCR. The paper's processing steps were these. The number of nucleated cells in each sample was estimated by amplification of reference gene primers within the assay. To quantify the absolute abundance of each unique TCRbeta CDR3 rearrangement, sequence reads were collapsed and filtered. For each sample, productive Simpson clonality was calculated by taking the square root of Simpson's diversity index across productive rearrangements. TCRdb's version of the immuneACCESS table is confined to in-frame rearrangements and falls short of the full clone set. An unresolved V gene accounts for under half of the shortfall where checked; the remainder is of unknown origin. V and J calls and clone size are copied from that table; D and trimming were computed from the DNA. This sample comprises 33,000 or so clones, about 92% of them detected only once. The top ten clonotypes cover about 1% of the sample.

The sample comprised peripheral blood. The TCR comes from a man aged 70-80 years with active or convalescent COVID-19. The receptor chain draws on TRBV5-1 and TRBJ1-5; TRBD1 matches 10 bases in the middle. The CDR3 corresponds to CASSLEGTGAQPQHF. The DNA sequence is given as TGCGCCAGCAGCTTGGAGGGGACAGGGGCACAGCCCCAGCATTTT.